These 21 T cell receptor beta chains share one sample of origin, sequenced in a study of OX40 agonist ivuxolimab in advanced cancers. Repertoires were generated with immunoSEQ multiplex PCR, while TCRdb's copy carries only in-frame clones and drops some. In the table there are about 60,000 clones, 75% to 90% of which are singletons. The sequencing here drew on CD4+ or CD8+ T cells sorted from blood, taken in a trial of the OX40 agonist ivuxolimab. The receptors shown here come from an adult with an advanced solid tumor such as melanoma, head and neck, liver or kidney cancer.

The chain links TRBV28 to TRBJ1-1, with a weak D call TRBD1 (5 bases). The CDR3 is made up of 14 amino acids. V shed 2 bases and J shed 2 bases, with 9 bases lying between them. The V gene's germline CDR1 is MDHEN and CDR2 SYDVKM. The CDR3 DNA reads TGTGCCAGCAGTTTAATCGGGGGTAACACTGAAGCTTTCTTT. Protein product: CASSLIGGNTEAFF. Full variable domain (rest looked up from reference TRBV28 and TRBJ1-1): DVKVTQSSRYLVKRTGEKVFLECVQDMDHENMFWYRQDPGLGLRLIYFSYDVKMKEKGDIPEGYSVSREKKERFSLILESASTNQTSMYLCASSLIGGNTEAFFGQGTRLTVV.

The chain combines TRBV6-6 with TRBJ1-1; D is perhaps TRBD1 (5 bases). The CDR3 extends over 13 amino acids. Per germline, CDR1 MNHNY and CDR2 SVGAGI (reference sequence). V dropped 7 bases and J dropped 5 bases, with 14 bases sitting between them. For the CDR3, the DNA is TGTGCCAGCACCCCCCAGAGGGGAACTGAAGCTTTCTTT. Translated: CASTPQRGTEAFF.

CDR3 loop: CASSAFFGTGYADTQYF. CDR3 bases: TGTGCCAGCTCAGCTTTCTTCGGGACAGGGTATGCAGATACGCAGTATTTT. This chain connects TRBV18 to TRBJ2-3; 9 bases map to TRBD1. The CDR3 totals 17 residues. Germline CDR1 and CDR2: KGHSH and LQKENI. Trimming at V came to 5 bases and at J to 4 bases, leaving 13 bases not matched to a gene.

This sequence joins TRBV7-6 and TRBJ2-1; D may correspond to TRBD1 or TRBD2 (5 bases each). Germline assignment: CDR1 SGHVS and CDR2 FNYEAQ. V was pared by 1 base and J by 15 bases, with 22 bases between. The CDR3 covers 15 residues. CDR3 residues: CASSLGGPGGEKAFF. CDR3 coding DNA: TGTGCCAGCAGCTTAGGGGGACCTGGTGGAGAGAAGGCGTTCTTC. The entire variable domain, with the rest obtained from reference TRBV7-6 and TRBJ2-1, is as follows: GAGVSQSPRYKVTKRGQDVALRCDPISGHVSLYWYRQALGQGPEFLTYFNYEAQQDKSGLPNDRFSAERPEGSISTLTIQRTEQRDSAMYRCASSLGGPGGEKAFFGPGTRLTVL.

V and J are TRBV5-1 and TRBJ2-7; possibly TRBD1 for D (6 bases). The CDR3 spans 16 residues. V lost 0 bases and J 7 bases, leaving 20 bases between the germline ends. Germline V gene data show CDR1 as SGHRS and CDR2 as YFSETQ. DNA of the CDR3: TGCGCCAGCAGCTTGGGGGGAAACAGGGCGCGTGGTGAGCAGTACTTC. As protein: CASSLGGNRARGEQYF.

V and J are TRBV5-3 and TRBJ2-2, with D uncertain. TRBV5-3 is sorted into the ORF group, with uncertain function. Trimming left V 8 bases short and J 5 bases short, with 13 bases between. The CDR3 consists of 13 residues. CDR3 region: CASSVDFTGELFF. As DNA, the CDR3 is TGTGCCAGCAGCGTAGACTTTACCGGGGAGCTGTTTTTT.

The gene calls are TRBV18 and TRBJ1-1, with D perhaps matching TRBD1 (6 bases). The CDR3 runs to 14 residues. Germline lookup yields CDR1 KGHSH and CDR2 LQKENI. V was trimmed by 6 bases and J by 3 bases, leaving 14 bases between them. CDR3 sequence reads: CASSGSRGHTEAFF. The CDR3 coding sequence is TGTGCCAGCTCTGGATCCAGGGGTCACACTGAAGCTTTCTTT.

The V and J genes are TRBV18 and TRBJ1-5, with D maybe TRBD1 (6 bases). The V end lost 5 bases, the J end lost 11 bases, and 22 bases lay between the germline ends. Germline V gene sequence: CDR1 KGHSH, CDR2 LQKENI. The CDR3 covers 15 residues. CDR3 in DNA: TGTGCCAGCTCATCCCGGGGAGGGGGTGTCAGAGCCCAGCATTTT. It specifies CASSSRGGGVRAQHF.

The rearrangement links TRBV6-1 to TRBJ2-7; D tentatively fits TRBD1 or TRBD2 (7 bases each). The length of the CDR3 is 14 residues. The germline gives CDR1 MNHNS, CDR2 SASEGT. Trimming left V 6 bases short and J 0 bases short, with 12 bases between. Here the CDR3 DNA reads TGTGCCAGCAGGGCAGGGGGGGGCTCCTACGAGCAGTACTTC. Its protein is CASRAGGGSYEQYF.

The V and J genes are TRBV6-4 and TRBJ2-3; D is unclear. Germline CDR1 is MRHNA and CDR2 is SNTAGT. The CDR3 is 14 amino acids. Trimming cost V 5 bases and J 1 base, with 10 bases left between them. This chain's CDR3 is CASSPSEGTDTQYF. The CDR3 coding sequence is TGTGCCAGCAGTCCCAGTGAGGGCACAGATACGCAGTATTTT.

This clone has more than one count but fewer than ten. This chain's CDR3 is CVTSLGSYNEQFF. For the CDR3, the DNA is TGTGTAACCTCCTTGGGGTCCTACAATGAGCAGTTCTTC. The chain combines TRBV6-5 with TRBJ2-1; unclear D gene. CDR1 is MNHEY, CDR2 SVGAGI, per germline. The CDR3 has 13 amino acids.

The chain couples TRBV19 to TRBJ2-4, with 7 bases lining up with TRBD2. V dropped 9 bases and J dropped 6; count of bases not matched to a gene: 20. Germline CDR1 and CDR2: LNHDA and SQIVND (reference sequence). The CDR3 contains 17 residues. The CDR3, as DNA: TGTGCCAGGAGGGCCAACGGAGGGAGGGCCAGCGCAAACATTCAGTACTTC. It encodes CARRANGGRASANIQYF.

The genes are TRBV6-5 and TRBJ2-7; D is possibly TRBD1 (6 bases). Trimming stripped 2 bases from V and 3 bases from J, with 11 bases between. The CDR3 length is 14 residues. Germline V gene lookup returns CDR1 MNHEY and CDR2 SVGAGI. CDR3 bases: TGTGCCAGCAGTTACACTCAGGGGAACTACGAGCAGTACTTC. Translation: CASSYTQGNYEQYF.

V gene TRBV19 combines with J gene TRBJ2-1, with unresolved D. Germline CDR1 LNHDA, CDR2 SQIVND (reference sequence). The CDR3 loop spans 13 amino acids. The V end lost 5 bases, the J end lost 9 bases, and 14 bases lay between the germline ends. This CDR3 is CASSPHGEVEQFF. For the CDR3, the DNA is TGTGCCAGTAGTCCCCATGGGGAAGTTGAGCAGTTCTTC.

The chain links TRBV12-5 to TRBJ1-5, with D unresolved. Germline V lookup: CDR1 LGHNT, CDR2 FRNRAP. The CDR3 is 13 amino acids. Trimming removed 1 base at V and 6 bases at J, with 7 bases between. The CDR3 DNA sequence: TGTGCTAGTGGTTTGGAGGCGGGTCAGCCCCAGCATTTT. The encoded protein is CASGLEAGQPQHF.

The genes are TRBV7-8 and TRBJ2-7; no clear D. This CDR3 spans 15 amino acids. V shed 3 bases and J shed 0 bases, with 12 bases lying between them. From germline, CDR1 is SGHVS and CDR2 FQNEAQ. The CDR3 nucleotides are TGTGCCAGCAGCTTGACTCTTAGCCTCTCCTACGAGCAGTACTTC. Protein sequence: CASSLTLSLSYEQYF.

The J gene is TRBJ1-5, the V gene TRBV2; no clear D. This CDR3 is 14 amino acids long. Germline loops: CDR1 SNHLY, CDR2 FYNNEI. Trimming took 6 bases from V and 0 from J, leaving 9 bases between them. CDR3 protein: CASRYTNSNQPQHF. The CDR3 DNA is TGTGCCAGCAGATACACAAATAGCAATCAGCCCCAGCATTTT.

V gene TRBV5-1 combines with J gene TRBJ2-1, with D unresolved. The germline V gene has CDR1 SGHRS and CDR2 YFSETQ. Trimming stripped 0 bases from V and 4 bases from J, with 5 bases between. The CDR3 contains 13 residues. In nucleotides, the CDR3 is TGCGCCAGCAGCTTGGAGCCATACAATGAGCAGTTCTTC. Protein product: CASSLEPYNEQFF.

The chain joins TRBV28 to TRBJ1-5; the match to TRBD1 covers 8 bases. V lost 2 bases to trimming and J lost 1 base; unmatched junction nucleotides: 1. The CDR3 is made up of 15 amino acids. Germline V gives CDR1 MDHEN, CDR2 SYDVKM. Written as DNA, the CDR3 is TGTGCCAGCAGTTTAGGGGACAGGAGCAATCAGCCCCAGCATTTT. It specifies CASSLGDRSNQPQHF.

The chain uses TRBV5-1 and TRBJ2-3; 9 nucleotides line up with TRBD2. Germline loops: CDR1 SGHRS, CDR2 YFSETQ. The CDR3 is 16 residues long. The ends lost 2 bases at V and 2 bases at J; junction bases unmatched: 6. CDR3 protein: CASSFRLAETTDTQYF. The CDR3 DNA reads TGCGCCAGCAGCTTCAGACTAGCGGAGACCACAGATACGCAGTATTTT.

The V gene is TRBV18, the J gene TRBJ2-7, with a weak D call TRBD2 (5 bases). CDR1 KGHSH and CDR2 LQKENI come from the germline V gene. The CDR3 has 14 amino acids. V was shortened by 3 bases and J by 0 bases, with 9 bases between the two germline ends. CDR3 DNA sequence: TGTGCCAGCTCACCTAGCGCCTCCTCCTACGAGCAGTACTTC. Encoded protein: CASSPSASSYEQYF.